This TCR beta chain was sequenced for a study of sequential checkpoint blockade in melanoma (dated by TCRdb to the late 2010s). Regarding the research as a whole: Patients were assigned by 1:1 randomization to either first-line nivolumab followed by ipilimumab (arm A) or ipilimumab followed by nivolumab (arm B). Maintenance nivolumab was given following each of the two trial sequences. Overall results and qualifications from the work: Validation of the response-prediction model combining TCR metrics and mutation burden is needed in larger, independent patient cohorts.

CDR1 and CDR2, per the germline V gene, are SGHTA and FQGTGA. V trim: 5 bases; J trim: 5 bases; unmatched bases: 7. Including cysteine and phenylalanine, the CDR3 has 17 amino acids. Of the read, only the CDR3 DNA is kept; its 51 bases are in frame from base 1. The treatment or condition label on this specimen signifies: randomized to nivolumab then ipilimumab (arm A) or the reverse (arm B). No trial patient had received prior DNA-damaging chemotherapy. On a FACS Aria II flow cytometer, live CD3+CD8+ cells that were negative for CD19 and CD56 were sorted from thawed PBMCs. Samples came from patients with melanoma in CheckMate 064, a randomized, open-label phase II trial of sequential checkpoint blockade. Peripheral blood mononuclear cells were collected by leukapheresis, purified using Ficoll-Paque, and frozen in human serum containing approximately 9.6% DMSO. Immediately after sorting, the purity of sorted blood CD3+CD8+ cells was verified to be >95%, after which DNA was extracted.

TCRbeta CDR3 regions were immunosequenced from genomic DNA with the immunoSEQ Assay. Before high-throughput sequencing, the genomic DNA was amplified using bias-controlled multiplex PCR. The study's own analysis went as follows. To quantify the absolute abundance of each unique TCRbeta CDR3 region, the sequences were collapsed and filtered. Clonality, defined as 1 minus Pielou's evenness, was calculated using only productive rearrangements. A previously published method was used to identify clones whose frequencies were significantly greater in on-treatment samples than in baseline samples. Entries here come from immuneACCESS through TCRdb and include only in-frame sequences with V and J called. Some clones fail to appear in such tables; in the studies checked, an unresolved V gene covers under half of the shortfall, and the cause of the remainder is unknown. The V and J calls and the clone size are those of that table, but D and trimming were determined from the DNA. A total of 3,600 or so clones appear in this sample, approximately 57% of them only once. The ten largest clonotypes hold approximately 22% of the sample.

The table lists this clone with a few counts. There is no known antigen for this receptor. No base quality values were provided; no much bigger clone lies one nucleotide off. The TCR comes from a human patient with melanoma. Some clones in this sample may be carry-over from other donors' samples. The sample was CD8+ T cells sorted from blood (inferred from file names), taken from a patient given nivolumab and ipilimumab in sequence. The V gene is TRBV7-3 and the J gene is TRBJ2-2, and 14 junction bases match TRBD2. The nucleotide sequence is given as TGTGCCAGCAGCACGGGACTAGCGGGGGTCGGAACCGGGGAGCTGTTTTTT. This yields the protein CASSTGLAGVGTGELFF.